This T cell receptor beta chain was observed in a study of shared clonotypes between healthy human individuals (dated by TCRdb to 2018 to 2020). Study-wide context: Three men and two women, aged 18 to 49 years, made up the cohort. Per donor, leukapheresis produced somewhere between about 0.9 and 9 billion PBMCs. To estimate repertoire size and how much clonotypes are shared between individuals, the study performed deep sequencing of blood TCR repertoires from a few healthy adults. Libraries were prepared and TCR repertoires were sequenced by different laboratories using diverse techniques, in order to increase sequencing depth and limit assay-specific biases.

In its sample, this clone was seen a few times. The target of this receptor is not known. There are no base qualities to consult, and no much larger clone falls within one base. The donors were healthy, HIV-negative adults who had no recently reported acute infections or vaccinations. Every donor was a Caucasian adult living in Nashville, Tennessee, USA. For unsorted samples, about 85 million PBMCs were counted and genomic DNA was extracted with the QIAamp DNA Blood Mini kit. After blood collection by leukapheresis, PBMCs were isolated using Ficoll-Histopaque density gradient centrifugation and then cryopreserved in the vapor phase of liquid nitrogen. Results and caveats for the whole study, not just this receptor: The genetic and exposure-history diversity represented was limited by the small number of donors. Sampling was restricted to blood, and TCR repertoires in tissue are likely to differ from TCR repertoires in blood. Pairwise subsampling indicated that sequencing depth was expected to affect the degree of clonotype sharing among donors.

V loses 7 bases at its end and J loses 4 bases; junction bases beyond the gene matches: 3. The CDR3 holds 12 amino acids from the cysteine to the phenylalanine. Solely the CDR3 DNA is kept, with 36 bases framed from the first base. The germline V gene sets CDR1 to SNHLY and CDR2 to FYNNEI. TCR CDR3 regions were amplified from genomic DNA by multiplex PCR using the deep immunoSEQ assay. For each cell subset, the extracted genomic DNA was distributed evenly across all wells of several immunoSEQ 96-well plates, and each plate served as one replicate. For unsorted PBMC, each replicate PCR was loaded with approximately 300 ng genomic DNA, equivalent to tens of thousands of T cell genomes. Ten immunoSEQ deep assay plates were used to sequence unsorted PBMC genomic DNA. Purified libraries were measured with a Qubit 3.0 fluorometer, size-checked on a Bioanalyzer 2100, and measured again with the KAPA Library Quantification kit. A separate single-read 150-cycle Illumina NextSeq 550 flow cell was used to sequence each immunoSEQ 96-well plate. The study's processing was this. Because the immunoSEQ output held only junctional sequences and lacked quality scores, the filtering could not match the filtering applied to full-length reads. To assign V/J genes and CDR3, sequences were annotated using PyIR, a Python wrapper for IgBLAST v1.9, with IMGT germline references. Reads were filtered out if the reads had weak V/J assignments (E-value above 1e-6), no CDR3, stop codons, out-of-frame junctions, or ambiguous translated residues. A V3J clonotype was defined by an identical inferred V gene, J gene, and CDR3 amino acid sequence. The percentage overlap between two repertoires was calculated by dividing the number of shared unique clonotypes by the size of the smaller repertoire. Three approaches were used to assess repertoire richness: RTK rarefaction, the Chao1 estimator, and Recon v2.1 estimates of unobserved clonotypes. TCRdb mirrors the immuneACCESS table, restricted to in-frame sequences. Some clones are absent from its copies; in checked studies, under half trace to an unresolved V gene, and the reason for the others is unknown. The V and J calls and clone size come from that table; D and trimming were worked out from the DNA. The sample contains 400,000 to 500,000 clones, 79% of them found a single time. Of the sample, 9.5% to 15% falls within the top ten clones.

The sequenced material came from PBMCs. The clonotype comes from a middle-aged woman in good health. Some clones in this sample may be carry-over from other donors' samples. The V and J genes are TRBV2 and TRBJ1-2, and 7 junction bases match TRBD1. The CDR3 protein sequence reads: CASKGTAYGYTF. The DNA is as follows: TGTGCCAGCAAGGGGACAGCCTATGGCTACACCTTC.